The 9 T cell receptor beta chains below were found in one sample sequenced in a study of memory CD4+ T cells and cytomegalovirus serostatus (dated by TCRdb to 2018 to 2020). Single viable CD3+CD4+CD8-CD45RO+ cells were sorted as memory CD4+ T cells on a FACSAria II. Libraries were constructed by the immunoSEQ multiplex PCR assay. This is the immuneACCESS table as TCRdb keeps it, with only in-frame sequences that have V and J called. A part of the clones is gone; compared with another copy, unresolved V genes explain less than half, and the rest is unexplained. The sample table contains about 75,000 clones; only one count was recorded for 78% of them. 2.5% to 3% of the sample is held by the ten biggest clonotypes. The sequenced material came from memory CD4+ T cells from blood. These TCRs come from an adult in good health and CMV-seropositive.

This clone has more than one count but fewer than ten. CDR3 sequence reads: CASSQRGIGNEQFF. Here the CDR3 DNA reads TGCGCCAGCAGCCAACGGGGGATCGGCAATGAGCAGTTCTTC. This chain connects TRBV4-1 to TRBJ2-1; D perhaps matches TRBD2 (6 bases). This CDR3 contains 14 residues. V was shortened by 2 bases and J by 6 bases, with 11 bases between the two germline ends. In germline, CDR1 is MGHRA, CDR2 YSYEKL.

This sequence joins TRBV20-1 and TRBJ2-1; a possible D gene is TRBD1 (5 bases). The CDR3 is made up of 11 amino acids. Germline loops: CDR1 DFQATT, CDR2 SNEGSKA (reference sequence). V was clipped by 0 bases and J by 12 bases, with 9 bases between them. CDR3 protein: CSARDGARQFF. The CDR3 DNA reads as TGCAGTGCTAGAGATGGGGCCCGGCAGTTCTTC.

The chain recombines TRBV12-5 with TRBJ2-6, with D uncertain. The CDR3 runs to 16 residues. The germline CDR1 and CDR2 sequences are LGHNT and FRNRAP. The V and J ends lost 1 base and 2 bases respectively, with 9 bases between them. CDR3 sequence: CASGLDRAAGANVLTF. CDR3 bases: TGTGCTAGTGGTTTGGACCGGGCCGCTGGGGCCAACGTCCTGACTTTC.

This chain uses TRBV5-1 with TRBJ2-2, with 12 bases aligning to TRBD2. This CDR3 spans 16 amino acids. Germline V lookup: CDR1 SGHRS, CDR2 YFSETQ. The junction had 10 bases not matched to a gene; V was cut back by 6 bases and J by 7 bases. CDR3 loop: CASTLTSGGSGGELFF. The CDR3 DNA is TGCGCCAGCACCCTGACTAGCGGGGGATCCGGCGGGGAGCTGTTTTTT.

This chain links TRBV30 with TRBJ1-5; no definite D call. CDR1 is GTSNPN and CDR2 is SVGIG in the germline V gene (reference sequence). This CDR3 has 16 residues. Trimming stripped 0 bases from V and 2 bases from J, with 14 bases between. CDR3 bases: TGTGCCTGGAGTGTCGGTGAGTTTTCTGGCAATCAGCCCCAGCATTTT. It yields the protein CAWSVGEFSGNQPQHF.

The chain links TRBV7-2 to TRBJ2-2; the D call may be TRBD1 or TRBD2 (6 bases each). The CDR3 is made up of 16 amino acids. The germline gives CDR1 SGHTA, CDR2 FQGNSA. Trimming stripped 2 bases from V and 4 bases from J, with 14 bases between. The CDR3 sequence is CASSLTGGASTGELFF. The DNA for the CDR3 is TGTGCCAGCAGCTTAACCGGGGGCGCGAGCACCGGGGAGCTGTTTTTT.

This chain uses TRBV19 with TRBJ2-1, with 7 nucleotides matching TRBD1. With V trimmed by 1 base and J by 5 bases, 5 bases remained unmatched. The germline V gene has CDR1 LNHDA and CDR2 SQIVND (reference sequence). The CDR3 spans 15 residues. For the CDR3, the DNA is TGTGCCAGTAGTATAGGCCGGGACAGAAACAATGAGCAGTTCTTC. This encodes CASSIGRDRNNEQFF.

The V gene is TRBV6-5, the J gene TRBJ1-1; possible D gene TRBD1, 6 bases. The germline CDR1 and CDR2 sequences are MNHEY and SVGAGI. This CDR3 has 14 residues. The ends were cut back, 6 bases at V and 8 bases at J, with 19 bases in the middle. As DNA, the CDR3 is TGTGCCAGCAGAGGGGGACGAGCAGTCAGGGAAGCTTTCTTT. It codes for CASRGGRAVREAFF.

The V gene is TRBV29-1, the J gene TRBJ2-1; D call uncertain. CDR3 size: 13 residues. The germline V and J ends were trimmed by 5 bases and 5 bases, with 13 bases remaining between them. Per germline, CDR1 SQVTM and CDR2 ANQGSEA. The CDR3 DNA reads as TGCAGCGTTTCACAAACGGGCAACAATGAGCAGTTCTTC. It specifies CSVSQTGNNEQFF.